This TCR beta chain was sequenced for a study of T cell responses to AZD1222 COVID-19 vaccine. Overall study findings and caveats: Spike-spanning, vaccine-associated CD4 TCRs were dominant at 160-218 and 743-854. Donors were chiefly white British, with a greater number of females, and clonal diversity was perhaps underestimated.

V gave up 7 bases and J gave up 0 bases; unmatched junction bases: 3. The CDR3 has 13 amino acids. Germline assignment: CDR1 SGDLS and CDR2 YYNGEE. Assay used: immunoSEQ multiplex PCR; TCRdb lists only in-frame clones, some missing. Here the sample spans some 120,000 clones, more than 75% being singletons. A word on this clone: Its cognate antigen is unknown.

The V and J genes are TRBV9 and TRBJ2-5; 7 bases map to TRBD1. The receptor's source is an adult in good health. The sample here was peripheral blood, taken on day 0 of AZD1222 vaccination. CDR3 sequence: CASQGQNQETQYF. The CDR3 nucleotides read TGTGCCAGCCAGGGACAGAACCAAGAGACCCAGTACTTC.